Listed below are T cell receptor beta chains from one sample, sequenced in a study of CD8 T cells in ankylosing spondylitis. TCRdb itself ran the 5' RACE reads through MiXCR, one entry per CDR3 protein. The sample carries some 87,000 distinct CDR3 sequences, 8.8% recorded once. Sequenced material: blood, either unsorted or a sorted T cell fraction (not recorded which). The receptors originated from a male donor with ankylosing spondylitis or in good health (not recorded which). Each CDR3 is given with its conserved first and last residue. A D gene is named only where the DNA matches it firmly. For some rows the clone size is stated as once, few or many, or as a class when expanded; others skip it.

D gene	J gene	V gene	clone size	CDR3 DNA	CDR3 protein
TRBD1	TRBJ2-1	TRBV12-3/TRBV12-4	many	TGTGCCAGCAGTGGAAACAGGGGTAGGAATGAGCAGTTCTTC	CASSGNRGRNEQFF
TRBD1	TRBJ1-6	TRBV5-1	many	TGCGCCAGCAGCTTTAGTGGTGCCGGACAGGGTAATTCACCCCTCCACTTT	CASSFSGAGQGNSPLHF
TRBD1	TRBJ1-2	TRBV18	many	TGTGCCAGCTCATCCGGTCAGGGGGCGTATGGCTACACCTTC	CASSSGQGAYGYTF
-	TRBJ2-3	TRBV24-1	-	TGTGCCACCAGTGATTTAATGGGCCCTAGCACAGATACGCAGTATTTT	CATSDLMGPSTDTQYF
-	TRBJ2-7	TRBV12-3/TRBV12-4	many	TGTGCCAGCAGTCCCGTTAGCTCCTACGAGCAGTACTTC	CASSPVSSYEQYF
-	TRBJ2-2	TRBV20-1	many	TGCAGTGCTAGGACAGAGATTAACACCGGGGAGCTGTTTTTT	CSARTEINTGELFF
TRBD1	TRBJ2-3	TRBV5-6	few	TGTGCCAGCAGCTTGCGGACAGGGGGCCAGTATGGCACAGATACGCAGTATTTT	CASSLRTGGQYGTDTQYF
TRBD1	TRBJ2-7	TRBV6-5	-	TGTGCCAGCAGTTACCGACAGGGGATGAGCTCCTACGAGCAGTACTTC	CASSYRQGMSSYEQYF
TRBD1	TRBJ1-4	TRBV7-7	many	TGTGCTAGCAGCCGCTACAGGGGGGAAAAACTGTTTTTT	CASSRYRGEKLFF
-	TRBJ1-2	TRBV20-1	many	TGCAGTGCTAACCGCAGGGATAAGTACTATGGCTACACCTTC	CSANRRDKYYGYTF
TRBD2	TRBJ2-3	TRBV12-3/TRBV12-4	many	TGTGCCAGCAGTTTAGGCCCGGGGGGGCTGGCAGATACGCAGTATTTT	CASSLGPGGLADTQYF
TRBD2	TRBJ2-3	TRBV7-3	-	TGTGCCAGCAGCTCGCGGGGGGGCGTCACAGATACGCAGTATTTT	CASSSRGGVTDTQYF